These 22 T cell receptor beta chains were sequenced from one sample in a study of blood T cells in healthy people across ages. A sample-barcoded 5' primer and a J-beta primer mix were used in a second PCR of roughly 6 to 11 cycles. TCRdb passed the 5' RACE reads through MiXCR, listing each CDR3 protein once. The repertoire includes 700,000 or so distinct CDR3 sequences, over 20% of them detected once, and under 25% sits in the top ten. The sample taken for sequencing was blood. The receptors here all came from a man in his 70s in good health.

The rearrangement joins TRBV7-2 to TRBJ2-1; the match to TRBD2 covers 7 bases. The end of the DNA is better explained by TRBJ2-7, so the J call may be wrong. Germline V gene lookup returns CDR1 SGHTA and CDR2 FQGNSA. The CDR3 consists of 15 residues. CDR3 DNA: TGTGCCAGCAGCTTAGGGTGGGGGACTACCTACGAGCAGTACTTC. Encoded protein: CASSLGWGTTYEQYF.

The genes are TRBV5-1 and TRBJ2-1; 8 positions agree with TRBD1. The assigned J gene may be wrong: the sequence end matches TRBJ2-7 better. The germline V gene has CDR1 SGHRS and CDR2 YFSETQ. CDR3 size: 18 residues. This chain's CDR3 is CASSPPRTGSFSSYEQYF. The DNA of the CDR3 is TGCGCCAGCAGCCCCCCCCGGACAGGGTCGTTTAGCTCCTACGAGCAGTACTTC.

The J gene is TRBJ2-7, the V gene TRBV7-8; D is perhaps TRBD1 (6 bases). The CDR3 consists of 15 residues. V was shortened by 1 base and J by 2 bases, with 12 bases between the two germline ends. Germline lookup yields CDR1 SGHVS and CDR2 FQNEAQ. CDR3 in amino acids: CASSLEVGDTYEQYF. The CDR3 DNA sequence: TGTGCCAGCAGCTTAGAAGTAGGGGACACCTACGAGCAGTACTTC.

This clonotype was observed a handful of times. The chain is built from TRBV7-9 and TRBJ1-2; D is undetermined. The CDR3 consists of 13 residues. Germline V gene data show CDR1 as SEHNR and CDR2 as FQNEAQ (reference sequence). V lost 7 bases to trimming and J lost 5 bases, with 14 bases between them. The CDR3 bases are TGTGCCAGCACACCCAGCCTCGGGTATGGCTACACCTTC. Its protein is CASTPSLGYGYTF.

The table lists this clonotype with a few counts. The V gene is TRBV5-1, the J gene TRBJ2-3; TRBD2 agrees at 8 bases. V was pared by 6 bases and J by 0 bases, with 9 bases of the junction left unmatched. This CDR3 comprises 16 residues. Germline values: CDR1 SGHRS, CDR2 YFSETQ. CDR3 protein: CASTLAGGTSTDTQYF. In nucleotides, the CDR3 is TGCGCCAGCACCCTGGCGGGGGGTACTAGCACAGATACGCAGTATTTT.

This clonotype was found a few times. This chain uses TRBV6-5 with TRBJ2-1; 7 positions match TRBD2. The ends lost 6 bases at V and 0 bases at J; junction bases unmatched: 8. The CDR3 consists of 16 residues. The V gene's germline CDR1 is MNHEY and CDR2 SVGAGI. In nucleotides, the CDR3 is TGTGCCAGCAGCCCGTTACTAGCGAGCTCCTACAATGAGCAGTTCTTC. It encodes CASSPLLASSYNEQFF.

The chain couples TRBV20-1 to TRBJ2-1, with 10 nucleotides matching TRBD2. The CDR3 is 20 amino acids. From germline, CDR1 is DFQATT and CDR2 SNEGSKA (reference sequence). Unmatched junction bases numbered 17, after V lost 0 bases and J lost 3 bases. CDR3 region: CSARDREGLAGVSYYNEQFF. Written as DNA, the CDR3 is TGCAGTGCTAGAGATCGGGAGGGGCTAGCGGGAGTCAGCTACTACAATGAGCAGTTCTTC.

The CDR3 here is CASSQAGVTNEKLFF. CDR3 nucleotide sequence: TGCGCCAGCAGCCAAGCGGGGGTAACTAATGAAAAACTGTTTTTT. V usage is TRBV4-3 and J usage is TRBJ1-4; weak D call: TRBD1 (5 bases). This CDR3 is 15 amino acids long. V shed 1 base and J shed 1 base, with 7 bases lying between them. The V gene's germline CDR1 is LGHNA and CDR2 YSLEER.

This chain uses TRBV12-3 or TRBV12-4 with TRBJ2-1; 12 bases fit TRBD2. This CDR3 spans 19 amino acids. The ends lost 5 bases at V and 0 bases at J; junction bases unmatched: 11. The CDR3 DNA reads as TGTGCCAGCAGTCCGCCTAGCGGGAGGGTGAGAAGCTCCTACAATGAGCAGTTCTTC. Its translation is CASSPPSGRVRSSYNEQFF.

This clonotype appeared once. The chain links TRBV6-5 to TRBJ1-2; D might be TRBD1 (5 bases). This CDR3 has 15 amino acids. With 6 bases removed from V and 4 bases from J, the gap between germline ends came to 18 bases. The germline V gene has CDR1 MNHEY and CDR2 SVGAGI. The CDR3 bases are TGTGCCAGCAGCACCCAACACGGGGGGGGCTATGGCTACACCTTC. Amino acids: CASSTQHGGGYGYTF.

The chain has TRBV12-3 or TRBV12-4 and TRBJ2-1; TRBD2 aligns across 11 bases. V was clipped by 5 bases and J by 9 bases; unmatched bases: 12. The CDR3 runs to 16 residues. The CDR3 DNA is TGTGCCAGCAGTGGGGGACTAGCGGAGGAGGGTGGTGAGCAGTTCTTC. It yields the protein CASSGGLAEEGGEQFF.

The CDR3 DNA reads TGTGCCAGCAGTGAAATGGGGGGGTTTTGGGGAAGCAATCAGCCCCAGCATTTT. Translated: CASSEMGGFWGSNQPQHF. The rearrangement uses TRBV2 and TRBJ1-5, with a possible D match to TRBD1 (5 bases). The V and J ends lost 2 bases and 1 base respectively, with 18 bases between them. The germline gives CDR1 SNHLY, CDR2 FYNNEI. The CDR3 contains 18 residues.

The rearrangement joins TRBV7-2 to TRBJ2-5; D gene ambiguous. The J call may be mistaken, given a closer DNA end match to TRBJ2-7. Germline CDR1 SGHTA, CDR2 FQGNSA. CDR3 length: 12 residues. Here the CDR3 DNA reads TGTGCCAGCAGCGCCGTGTCGTACGAGCAGTACGTC. It encodes CASSAVSYEQYV.

The chain couples TRBV6-6 to TRBJ1-5; a weak D match, TRBD1 (5 bases). V was pared by 7 bases and J by 2 bases, with 12 bases between. The CDR3 is made up of 14 amino acids. Germline V gene sequence: CDR1 MNHNY, CDR2 SVGAGI (reference sequence). Here the CDR3 DNA reads TGTGCCAGCATCGACGGGGGACGCAATCAGCCCCAGCATTTT. Its protein product is CASIDGGRNQPQHF.

Notes on this clonotype: A read error may produce the germline difference seen at one junction end. The chain couples TRBV12-3 or TRBV12-4 to TRBJ2-1; D unclear. This CDR3 has 12 amino acids. The CDR3 DNA reads TGTGCCAGCAGTTTCTTGACCCACGAGCTGTACTTC. Its protein is CASSFLTHELYF.

This clonotype was observed a handful of times. The DNA for the CDR3 is TGCAGTGCTAGAGATGCTAGCGGGGGGATAGATACGCAGTATTTT. Translation: CSARDASGGIDTQYF. The chain employs TRBV20-1 and TRBJ2-3, with 11 bases aligning to TRBD2. Germline assignment: CDR1 DFQATT and CDR2 SNEGSKA (reference sequence). The CDR3 loop spans 15 amino acids. The ends lost 0 bases at V and 5 bases at J; junction bases unmatched: 4.

In this sample, this clonotype turned up a few times. This chain connects TRBV5-1 to TRBJ2-5, with D possibly matching TRBD1 (5 bases). Germline CDR1 reads SGHRS; CDR2 reads YFSETQ. The CDR3 length is 14 residues. V was shortened by 4 bases and J by 3 bases, with 13 bases between the two germline ends. CDR3 sequence: CASSPGRQKETQYF. The DNA for the CDR3 is TGCGCCAGCAGCCCGGGCCGACAGAAAGAGACCCAGTACTTC.

In its sample, this clonotype was seen a few times. The chain has TRBV6-5 and TRBJ1-3; 8 bases are shared with TRBD1. The V segment lost 6 bases and the J segment 0 bases; nucleotides outside the gene matches: 7. Germline-derived CDR1 and CDR2 are MNHEY and SVGAGI. This CDR3 is built from 16 residues. Here the CDR3 reads CASRLSTGGSGNTIYF. DNA of the CDR3: TGTGCCAGCAGGTTATCCACAGGGGGCTCTGGAAACACCATATATTTT.

This clonotype was seen a few times. The rearrangement uses TRBV6-5 and TRBJ1-2; D possibly corresponds to TRBD1 (6 bases). The germline V gene has CDR1 MNHEY and CDR2 SVGAGI. V gave up 3 bases and J gave up 4 bases, with 12 bases separating them. CDR3 length equals 14 residues. The CDR3 here is CASSYGGPSYGYTF. The CDR3 DNA reads TGTGCCAGCAGTTATGGGGGGCCCAGCTATGGCTACACCTTC.

The chain uses TRBV5-1 and TRBJ1-4; TRBD1 might be the D (5 bases). Germline V gives CDR1 SGHRS, CDR2 YFSETQ. The V and J ends lost 4 bases and 0 bases respectively, with 13 bases between them. This CDR3 spans 16 amino acids. CDR3 protein: CASSGGNPATNEKLFF. Here the CDR3 DNA reads TGCGCCAGCAGCGGGGGGAACCCTGCAACTAATGAAAAACTGTTTTTT.

This clonotype was observed at least ten times. The chain has TRBV11-3 and TRBJ2-5; TRBD2 agrees at 10 bases. Trimming at V came to 4 bases and at J to 5 bases, leaving 4 bases not matched to a gene. From germline, CDR1 is SGHNT and CDR2 YENEEA. This CDR3 spans 14 amino acids. The CDR3 coding sequence is TGTGCCAGCAGCTCCCGACTAGCGGGTGAGACCCAGTACTTC. As protein: CASSSRLAGETQYF.

The chain recombines TRBV24-1 with TRBJ2-1; D uncertain. The CDR3 loop spans 13 amino acids. The germline V gene has CDR1 KGHDR and CDR2 SFDVKD. V dropped 5 bases and J dropped 1 base, with 5 bases sitting between them. The DNA for the CDR3 is TGTGCCACCAGTGGGGGTTCCTACAATGAGCAGTTCTTC. It specifies CATSGGSYNEQFF.